These 20 T cell receptor beta chains share one sample of origin, sequenced in a study of cytomegalovirus exposure and HLA in healthy donors. The study ran its PCR with 60 Vbeta and 13 Jbeta primers. Sequenced by immunoSEQ multiplex PCR; TCRdb stores in-frame clones only, minus some. The repertoire has under 150,000 clones, around 83% of them found once; the top ten carry around 1.2%. Input material: PBMCs. The source is a girl aged 2 to 10 in good health and CMV-seronegative.

V usage is TRBV12-2 and J usage is TRBJ2-5; TRBD1 reflects the table's D call only, with no check against the DNA. TRBV12-2 is an annotated pseudogene. This CDR3 is 21 amino acids long. For the CDR3, the DNA is TGTGCAAGTCGCTTAGCGGAGCGGTTGGGACAGGGTCCCCGGCGACAAGAGACCCAGTACTTC. It encodes CASRLAERLGQGPRRQETQYF.

V gene TRBV9 combines with J gene TRBJ1-1; D gene uncertain. The CDR3 has 14 amino acids. Trimming removed 0 bases at V and 5 bases at J, with 11 bases between. Germline V lookup: CDR1 SGDLS, CDR2 YYNGEE. CDR3 in amino acids: CASSVAVSSTEAFF. In nucleotides, the CDR3 is TGTGCCAGCAGCGTAGCTGTATCGTCGACTGAAGCTTTCTTT.

This chain connects TRBV7-8 to TRBJ2-2, with 7 nucleotides matching TRBD1. The CDR3 runs 14 residues. Trimming took 1 base from V and 8 from J; bases not matched to a gene: 4. Germline CDR1 reads SGHVS; CDR2 reads FQNEAQ. CDR3 bases: TGTGCCAGCAGCTTAGAGGGGGCAACTGGGGAGCTGTTTTTT. It yields the protein CASSLEGATGELFF.

The rearrangement uses TRBV28 and TRBJ2-6, with 7 bases aligning to TRBD1. J lost 1 base, V lost 6 bases, and 9 bases had no gene match. CDR3 length: 17 amino acids. Per germline, CDR1 MDHEN and CDR2 SYDVKM. In nucleotides, the CDR3 is TGTGCCAGCAGGAGACCGGGACAGTCATCTGGGGCCAACGTCCTGACTTTC. This sequence encodes CASRRPGQSSGANVLTF.

This rearrangement joins TRBV27 to TRBJ2-7, with D possibly matching TRBD2 (5 bases). The CDR3 is 15 residues long. In germline, CDR1 is MNHEY, CDR2 SMNVEV (reference sequence). V was pared by 3 bases and J by 2 bases, with 14 bases between. The CDR3, as DNA: TGTGCCAGCAGTTTGGCGGGTGTCCCGGCCTACGAGCAGTACTTC. Residues: CASSLAGVPAYEQYF.

The chain has TRBV11-2 and TRBJ2-3; D is unresolved. Germline V gene sequence: CDR1 SGHAT, CDR2 FQNNGV. V was pared by 2 bases and J by 4 bases, with 7 bases between. This CDR3 is built from 13 residues. For the CDR3, the DNA is TGTGCCAGCAGCTTACAGTATGCAGATACGCAGTATTTT. This gives the protein CASSLQYADTQYF.

The chain carries TRBV6-1 and TRBJ1-5; 7 positions match TRBD1. The V segment lost 4 bases and the J segment 9 bases; nucleotides outside the gene matches: 18. This CDR3 has 17 amino acids. The germline CDR1 and CDR2 sequences are MNHNS and SASEGT. Here the CDR3 reads CASSGGATGALVGPQHF. Written as DNA, the CDR3 is TGTGCCAGCAGTGGGGGAGCAACAGGGGCGCTCGTTGGGCCCCAGCATTTT.

In its sample, this clone was seen once. The chain uses TRBV28 and TRBJ1-3; the D gene is possibly TRBD1 (5 bases). Per the germline V gene, CDR1 is MDHEN and CDR2 is SYDVKM. Trimming removed 4 bases at V and 2 bases at J, with 24 bases between. CDR3 size: 19 residues. CDR3 in DNA: TGTGCCAGCAGTTCCTACCAACAAATGGGACTGGGAACTGGAAACACCATATATTTT. Amino acid sequence: CASSSYQQMGLGTGNTIYF.

The chain couples TRBV9 to TRBJ1-2, with D possibly being TRBD1 (6 bases). The CDR3 runs to 18 residues. With 5 bases removed from V and 6 bases from J, the gap between germline ends came to 29 bases. Germline-derived CDR1 and CDR2 are SGDLS and YYNGEE. CDR3 region: CASSRDLNSWGGVDGYTF. The CDR3 nucleotides are TGTGCCAGCAGTCGGGACTTGAATTCTTGGGGGGGCGTCGATGGCTACACCTTC.

The chain carries TRBV5-1 and TRBJ2-7, with TRBD1 identical over 9 bases. From germline, CDR1 is SGHRS and CDR2 YFSETQ. The trim removed 3 bases at V and 6 bases at J, leaving 10 bases unmatched. CDR3 length: 15 amino acids. The CDR3 nucleotides are TGCGCCAGCAGCTACCGACCGGGACAGGGCCTCGAGCAGTACTTC. It encodes CASSYRPGQGLEQYF. Drawing the rest from reference TRBV5-1 and TRBJ2-7, the complete variable domain is KAGVTQTPRYLIKTRGQQVTLSCSPISGHRSVSWYQQTPGQGLQFLFEYFSETQRNKGNFPGRFSGRQFSNSRSEMNVSTLELGDSALYLCASSYRPGQGLEQYFGPGTRLTVT.

The V and J genes are TRBV4-1 and TRBJ2-5, with a weak D call TRBD1 (5 bases). Germline V CDR1 and CDR2: MGHRA, YSYEKL. Deletions cut 0 bases from V and 5 bases from J, with 13 bases between. The length of the CDR3 is 15 residues. The CDR3 nucleotides read TGCGCCAGCAGCCAAGACATGACAGCCGGGGAGACCCAGTACTTC. Amino acid sequence: CASSQDMTAGETQYF.

To note about this clone: The same CDR3 also results from other DNA sequences found in this sample. V is TRBV5-1 and J is TRBJ2-1; the match to TRBD2 covers 11 bases. This CDR3 is 16 amino acids long. J lost 3 bases, V lost 0 bases, and 2 bases had no gene match. CDR1 and CDR2 (germline): SGHRS, YFSETQ. The CDR3 sequence is CASSLGLAGGYNEQFF. CDR3 bases: TGCGCCAGCAGCTTGGGGCTAGCGGGGGGCTACAATGAGCAGTTCTTC. The whole variable domain, filled in from reference TRBV5-1 and TRBJ2-1, reads KAGVTQTPRYLIKTRGQQVTLSCSPISGHRSVSWYQQTPGQGLQFLFEYFSETQRNKGNFPGRFSGRQFSNSRSEMNVSTLELGDSALYLCASSLGLAGGYNEQFFGPGTRLTVL.

CDR3 sequence reads: CASGGFKAFF. The CDR3 DNA reads TGTGCCAGCGGGGGCTTTAAAGCTTTCTTT. The J gene is TRBJ1-1, the V gene TRBV28, with TRBD1 as a possible D gene (6 bases). Germline CDR1 is MDHEN and CDR2 is SYDVKM. Trimming took off 8 bases at V and 9 bases at J, with 10 bases between the two ends. CDR3 size: 10 residues.

The chain employs TRBV27 and TRBJ2-3; 11 nucleotides align to TRBD2. Trimming at V came to 6 bases and at J to 4 bases, leaving 6 bases not matched to a gene. Germline loops: CDR1 MNHEY, CDR2 SMNVEV (reference sequence). The CDR3 runs 15 residues. The CDR3 DNA sequence: TGTGCCAGCAGCCTACTAGCGGGAGTAGCAGATACGCAGTATTTT. Translation gives CASSLLAGVADTQYF.

This clone turned up a few times. This sequence joins TRBV6-1 and TRBJ1-1; TRBD1 might be the D (6 bases). V was cut by 5 bases and J by 5 bases, with 15 bases left in between. CDR1 is MNHNS, CDR2 SASEGT, per germline. This CDR3 is 14 amino acids long. The CDR3 nucleotides read TGTGCCAGCAGTCATACAGGGACGGGGACTGAAGCTTTCTTT. Protein product: CASSHTGTGTEAFF.

The rearrangement joins TRBV5-1 to TRBJ2-7, with 7 bases matching TRBD1. Losses at the gene ends were 4 bases for V and 2 bases for J; bases not matched to a gene: 6. CDR3 length equals 14 residues. The germline CDR1 and CDR2 sequences are SGHRS and YFSETQ. CDR3 DNA sequence: TGCGCCAGCAGCCTCCCGACAGGGACCTACGAGCAGTACTTC. Protein product: CASSLPTGTYEQYF.

The CDR3 DNA reads TGCGCCAGCAGCTTGGGACAGGGTTCCCAAGAGACCCAGTACTTC. This gives the protein CASSLGQGSQETQYF. The genes are TRBV5-1 and TRBJ2-5; TRBD1 aligns across 7 bases. J lost 1 base, V lost 0 bases, and 3 bases had no gene match. This CDR3 region has 15 residues. Germline V gene data show CDR1 as SGHRS and CDR2 as YFSETQ.

This chain links TRBV9 with TRBJ2-5, with 7 bases fitting TRBD2. The germline CDR1 and CDR2 sequences are SGDLS and YYNGEE. V shed 0 bases and J 5 bases; nucleotides not matched to a gene: 7. This CDR3 has 15 residues. In nucleotides, the CDR3 is TGTGCCAGCAGCGTAGAGGGAGGGCCTTTTGAGACCCAGTACTTC. Translation gives CASSVEGGPFETQYF.

The chain has TRBV7-9 and TRBJ1-4; D uncertain. The CDR3 totals 14 residues. V was pared by 5 bases and J by 4 bases, with 11 bases between. Germline V gene lookup returns CDR1 SEHNR and CDR2 FQNEAQ (reference sequence). Written as DNA, the CDR3 is TGTGCCAGCAGCGACCGGGATCTTAATGAAAAACTGTTTTTT. As protein: CASSDRDLNEKLFF.

The rearrangement links TRBV18 to TRBJ2-5; 8 bases fit TRBD1. The CDR3 length is 16 residues. Germline-derived CDR1 and CDR2 are KGHSH and LQKENI. V was pared by 3 bases and J by 5 bases, with 11 bases of the junction left unmatched. The CDR3: CASSPSQGAVGETQYF. In nucleotides, the CDR3 is TGTGCCAGCTCACCTTCGCAGGGGGCAGTCGGGGAGACCCAGTACTTC.